The entry below describes one TCR beta chain. Its antigen is as yet unknown. This entry comes from a study of shared clonotypes between healthy human individuals. Study background: Donors had three CD4 naive, three CD4 memory, two CD8 naive and one CD8 memory plate apiece. General study results and limits: Few donors limited the genetic and exposure-history diversity represented. Generation of non-shared clonotypes was less probable than generation of clonotypes shared by all four donors.

The CDR3 sequence is 16 residues long. V was clipped by 5 bases and J by 15 bases; unmatched bases: 21. CDR1 and CDR2 from the germline V gene are SGHVS and FNYEAQ. Assay execution proceeded at the deep level. Generated by immunoSEQ multiplex PCR, the TCRdb table keeps only in-frame clones and is missing some. The sample has about 2.1 million clones, roughly 93% seen once. Naive CD8 cells comprised CD45RO-negative, CCR7-positively selected cells, excluding terminally differentiated effector memory CD45RA+ cells. The sequenced material came from naive CD8+ T cells from PBMCs. The receptor was derived from a man younger than 35 in good health. Some clones in this sample may be carry-over from other donors' samples. V is TRBV7-6 and J is TRBJ2-1; 8 bases line up with TRBD2. The CDR3: CASSASGGAGDVRLFF. The CDR3, as DNA: TGTGCCAGCAGCGCTTCGGGGGGAGCGGGAGACGTTCGTCTGTTCTTC.